The source of this T cell receptor beta chain is a study of T cells in Graves' hyperthyroidism and ophthalmopathy. The CDR3 sequence is 15 residues long. The germline V gene has CDR1 KGHSH and CDR2 LQKENI. V lost 2 bases and J lost 6; bases outside the gene matches: 5. Amplified regions were TCR beta CDR3 sequences from RNA transcripts. TCR CDR3 underwent first-round RT-PCR with the HTBI primer set. TCRdb re-called the multiplex PCR reads with MiXCR, one entry per CDR3 protein. The sample shows approximately 600,000 distinct CDR3 sequences, 20% of them seen only once. This clonotype occurred many times.

This chain connects TRBV18 to TRBJ2-3; 10 bases line up with TRBD1. Specimen: blood. This receptor was obtained from a man in his thirties or forties with Graves' ophthalmopathy. The CDR3 DNA is TGTGCCAGCTCACCATTGCGACAGGGGGCGGATACGCAGTATTTT. Amino acids: CASSPLRQGADTQYF.